The 23 T cell receptor beta chains presented below share a single source sample, sequenced in a study of shared clonotypes between healthy human individuals. The protocol was immunoSEQ multiplex PCR, while the TCRdb copy is restricted to in-frame clones and leaves out a portion. The sample carries about 1 million clones, roughly 75% recorded once. Input material: memory CD4+ T cells sorted from blood. The subset is: CD45RA-negative fraction. These TCRs come from a man between 18 and 29 years old in good health.

As concerns this clone: At one end the junction does not follow the germline gene, possibly because of a read error. This chain joins TRBV7-7 and TRBJ2-1; unclear D gene. Germline-derived CDR1 and CDR2 are SSHAT and FNYEAQ (reference sequence). CDR3 size: 14 residues. The CDR3 nucleotides read TGTGCTAGCAGCCCTTCGAGTAGGGCCGATGAGCAGTTCTTC. Translated, it gives CASSPSSRADEQFF. Combining the CDR3 with reference TRBV7-7 and TRBJ2-1 gives the whole variable domain GAGVSQSPRYKVTKRGQDVTLRCDPISSHATLYWYQQALGQGPEFLTYFNYEAQPDKSGLPSDRFSAERPEGSISTLTIQRTEQRDSAMYRCASSPSSRADEQFFGPGTRLTVL.

This clone has only a few counts. The chain is built from TRBV14 and TRBJ2-7; 9 bases align to TRBD1. Germline assignment: CDR1 SGHDN and CDR2 FVKESK. V was clipped by 2 bases and J by 4 bases; unmatched bases: 3. This CDR3 has 14 amino acids. In nucleotides, the CDR3 is TGTGCCAGCAGCCAAACAGGGGGCGAGTACGAGCAGTACTTC. It specifies CASSQTGGEYEQYF. Drawing the rest from reference TRBV14 and TRBJ2-7, the complete variable domain is EAGVTQFPSHSVIEKGQTVTLRCDPISGHDNLYWYRRVMGKEIKFLLHFVKESKQDESGMPNNRFLAERTGGTYSTLKVQPAELEDSGVYFCASSQTGGEYEQYFGPGTRLTVT.

The genes are TRBV6-5 and TRBJ2-3; D is unclear. V was clipped by 5 bases and J by 3 bases, with 9 bases between them. The CDR3 has 13 residues. Germline CDR1 reads MNHEY; CDR2 reads SVGAGI. The DNA for the CDR3 is TGTGCCAGCAGTCGGGCTTCGACAGATACGCAGTATTTT. Protein: CASSRASTDTQYF.

This clone was picked up a small number of times. Other DNA sequences in this specimen translate into the identical CDR3. The CDR3 bases are TGTGCCAGCCGACAAGAGACCCAGTACTTC. Its protein is CASRQETQYF. The chain carries TRBV2 and TRBJ2-5, with unresolved D. Looked up from germline, CDR1 is SNHLY and CDR2 is FYNNEI. This CDR3 region has 10 residues. The ends were cut back, 8 bases at V and 2 bases at J, with 3 bases in the middle.

The chain couples TRBV6-1 to TRBJ2-7; TRBD2 might be the D (6 bases). There are 14 residues in the CDR3. Trimming removed 6 bases at V and 2 bases at J, with 14 bases between. CDR1 and CDR2 (germline): MNHNS, SASEGT. CDR3 nucleotides: TGTGCCAGCAGGAGGAGGGGACGGCCCTACGAGCAGTACTTC. Translating it yields CASRRRGRPYEQYF.

The V and J genes are TRBV29-1 and TRBJ2-1, with D unclear. Germline-derived CDR1 and CDR2 are SQVTM and ANQGSEA. CDR3 length: 13 residues. The CDR3 sequence: CSVVGMSYNEQFF. In DNA, the CDR3 is TGCAGTGTAGTTGGTATGAGCTACAATGAGCAGTTCTTC.

In this sample, this clone turned up once. This chain uses TRBV28 with TRBJ1-3; 7 positions match TRBD1. Germline V gene data show CDR1 as MDHEN and CDR2 as SYDVKM. CDR3 length: 13 amino acids. V lost 5 bases, J lost 7 bases, and 5 bases stayed unmatched. Written as DNA, the CDR3 is TGTGCCAGCAGTCCCGGGACAGAGAACACCATATATTTT. Amino acid sequence: CASSPGTENTIYF.

The V call is TRBV2, the J call TRBJ2-1; 7 bases align to TRBD1. Germline CDR1 SNHLY, CDR2 FYNNEI. V was pared by 2 bases and J by 3 bases, with 7 bases of the junction left unmatched. The CDR3 is made up of 16 amino acids. CDR3 nucleotides: TGTGCCAGCAGTGAATCGACAGGGCTAGGCTACAATGAGCAGTTCTTC. Translation gives CASSESTGLGYNEQFF.

The chain joins TRBV5-4 to TRBJ2-7; D may be TRBD1 (6 bases). The germline CDR1 and CDR2 sequences are SGHNT and YYREEE (reference sequence). The V end was cut by 3 bases, the J end by 3 bases, with 13 bases between. This CDR3 is built from 14 residues. The CDR3, as DNA: TGTGCCAGCAGCTCCCGGGACATGAACTACGAGCAGTACTTC. As protein: CASSSRDMNYEQYF.

This clone was counted once. This chain joins TRBV5-6 and TRBJ2-5; D unresolved. The CDR3 extends over 14 amino acids. With 2 bases removed from V and 3 bases from J, the gap between germline ends came to 11 bases. The germline V gene has CDR1 SGHDT and CDR2 YYEEEE. The CDR3 DNA follows: TGTGCCAGCAGCTTTACTGCGATCAAAGAGACCCAGTACTTC. This sequence encodes CASSFTAIKETQYF.

About this clone: Other nucleotide sequences in the sample specify the same CDR3. CDR3 coding DNA: TGCGCCAGCAGCTCGGACCCATCCTACGAGCAGTACTTC. Translated: CASSSDPSYEQYF. V is TRBV5-1 and J is TRBJ2-7; D ambiguous. This CDR3 comprises 13 residues. Trimming cost V 3 bases and J 1 base, with 8 bases left between them. The V gene's germline CDR1 is SGHRS and CDR2 YFSETQ.

The CDR3 is CASSQLQSGNTIYF. CDR3 DNA sequence: TGTGCCAGCAGCCAACTACAGTCTGGAAACACCATATATTTT. V usage is TRBV16 and J usage is TRBJ1-3, with D hard to call. The V end was cut by 2 bases, the J end by 1 base, with 6 bases between. The CDR3 extends over 14 amino acids. Germline V CDR1 and CDR2: KGHSY, FQNENV.

The chain employs TRBV6-5 and TRBJ1-1; D is uncertain. Germline CDR1 MNHEY, CDR2 SVGAGI. V was trimmed by 6 bases and J by 2 bases, leaving 4 bases between them. The CDR3 totals 11 residues. CDR3 loop: CASSINTEAFF. Written as DNA, the CDR3 is TGTGCCAGCAGCATAAACACTGAAGCTTTCTTT.

As concerns this clone: The sample contains more than one DNA sequence encoding this CDR3. The chain carries TRBV9 and TRBJ2-6; D call uncertain. V was pared by 0 bases and J by 0 bases, with 4 bases between. This CDR3 spans 15 amino acids. Per germline, CDR1 SGDLS and CDR2 YYNGEE. The CDR3 bases are TGTGCCAGCAGCGTAGGAAGCTCTGGGGCCAACGTCCTGACTTTC. This sequence encodes CASSVGSSGANVLTF. The variable domain in full, with the rest retrieved from reference TRBV9 and TRBJ2-6, is DSGVTQTPKHLITATGQRVTLRCSPRSGDLSVYWYQQSLDQGLQFLIQYYNGEERAKGNILERFSAQQFPDLHSELNLSSLELGDSALYFCASSVGSSGANVLTFGAGSRLTVL.

The rearrangement joins TRBV6-6 to TRBJ1-6; no clear D. Germline V gives CDR1 MNHNY, CDR2 SVGAGI (reference sequence). Trimming stripped 3 bases from V and 8 bases from J, with 8 bases between. There are 13 residues in the CDR3. The CDR3 DNA is TGTGCCAGCAGTTATAAAGACGATTCACCCCTCCACTTT. Amino acids: CASSYKDDSPLHF.

This clone was recorded only once. The rearrangement joins TRBV4-3 to TRBJ2-7, with a tentative D call TRBD1 (6 bases). The length of the CDR3 is 17 residues. The germline CDR1 and CDR2 sequences are LGHNA and YSLEER. V was shortened by 1 base and J by 2 bases, with 18 bases between the two germline ends. The CDR3 spells CASSQGFRDTYPYEQYF. The CDR3 coding sequence is TGCGCCAGCAGCCAAGGGTTCCGGGACACCTACCCCTACGAGCAGTACTTC.

The gene calls are TRBV5-1 and TRBJ1-2, with a tentative D call TRBD1 (5 bases). V lost 3 bases to trimming and J lost 6 bases, with 12 bases between them. This CDR3 spans 13 amino acids. The germline V gene has CDR1 SGHRS and CDR2 YFSETQ. This chain's CDR3 is CASSSRQLDGYTF. The CDR3 region has the DNA TGCGCCAGCAGCTCCCGACAGCTGGATGGCTACACCTTC.

The J gene is TRBJ2-3, the V gene TRBV19, with 14 bases matching TRBD2. Trimming took 5 bases from V and 4 from J; bases not matched to a gene: 5. Germline V gene lookup returns CDR1 LNHDA and CDR2 SQIVND (reference sequence). CDR3 length: 16 residues. CDR3 sequence: CASSSGTSGSADTQYF. The CDR3 DNA reads TGTGCCAGTAGTTCCGGGACTAGCGGGAGTGCAGATACGCAGTATTTT.

The chain joins TRBV11-1 to TRBJ2-2; D is uncertain. There are 15 residues in the CDR3. V lost 3 bases, J lost 4 bases, and 12 bases lay in between. Germline CDR1 and CDR2: SGHAT and FQDESV (reference sequence). The CDR3 bases are TGTGCCAGCAGCTTTACATTCGGAACCACCGGGGAGCTGTTTTTT. This codes for CASSFTFGTTGELFF.

This chain uses TRBV2 with TRBJ2-4; D is possibly TRBD1 or TRBD2 (5 bases each). V was shortened by 10 bases and J by 0 bases, with 16 bases between the two germline ends. The CDR3 covers 15 residues. Germline CDR1 and CDR2: SNHLY and FYNNEI. The CDR3 reads CAIGDGTLAKNIQYF. CDR3 DNA sequence: TGTGCCATTGGGGACGGCACACTAGCCAAAAACATTCAGTACTTC.

This chain connects TRBV11-1 to TRBJ2-7; D is undetermined. This CDR3 is built from 14 residues. V was pared by 2 bases and J by 1 base, with 9 bases between. In germline, CDR1 is SGHAT, CDR2 FQDESV (reference sequence). CDR3 loop: CASSLRPISYEQYF. The CDR3 bases are TGTGCCAGCAGCTTACGGCCAATTTCCTACGAGCAGTACTTC.

As regards this clone: Other DNA sequences in this sample translate to the same CDR3. The chain carries TRBV25-1 and TRBJ2-3; D gene unclear. The CDR3 is made up of 13 amino acids. CDR1 and CDR2 from the germline V gene are MGHDK and SYGVNS. Trimming removed 4 bases at V and 2 bases at J, with 7 bases between. CDR3 coding DNA: TGTGCCAGCAGTGCCTCTAACACAGATACGCAGTATTTT. It yields the protein CASSASNTDTQYF.

The gene calls are TRBV5-4 and TRBJ2-1; D is possibly TRBD1 or TRBD2 (6 bases each). Deletions cut 7 bases from V and 0 bases from J, with 14 bases between. The CDR3 is 15 residues long. Germline lookup yields CDR1 SGHNT and CDR2 YYREEE (reference sequence). The CDR3 coding sequence is TGTGCCAGCTCCCCCGGGGGCAGCTCCTACAATGAGCAGTTCTTC. Protein sequence: CASSPGGSSYNEQFF.